The 19 T cell receptor beta chains below were found in one sample sequenced in a study of blood T cell repertoires in COVID-19. Clones were read by immunoSEQ multiplex PCR, and TCRdb kept only the in-frame ones, dropping some. The sample includes around 160,000 clones, 81% of them seen just once. Sequencing was performed on peripheral blood. Receptors originate from a man in his sixties with active or convalescent COVID-19.

This clone was seen more than once but under ten times. The rearrangement links TRBV19 to TRBJ2-4; 10 bases match TRBD2. The CDR3 extends over 19 amino acids. The V segment lost 0 bases and the J segment 1 base; nucleotides outside the gene matches: 9. Germline loops: CDR1 LNHDA, CDR2 SQIVND (reference sequence). CDR3 nucleotides: TGTGCCAGTAGTATAGATATGGGGAGTAGCGGGAGGGCCAAAAACATTCAGTACTTC. Its translation: CASSIDMGSSGRAKNIQYF. Variable domain in full (rest from reference TRBV19 and TRBJ2-4): DGGITQSPKYLFRKEGQNVTLSCEQNLNHDAMYWYRQDPGQGLRLIYYSQIVNDFQKGDIAEGYSVSREKKESFPLTVTSAQKNPTAFYLCASSIDMGSSGRAKNIQYFGAGTRLSVL.

The chain links TRBV19 to TRBJ2-7; 13 positions agree with TRBD2. Germline values: CDR1 LNHDA, CDR2 SQIVND (reference sequence). With V trimmed by 4 bases and J by 3 bases, 6 bases remained unmatched. There are 16 residues in the CDR3. Here the CDR3 reads CASSTAGLAGSYEQYF. CDR3 bases: TGTGCCAGTAGTACCGCGGGACTAGCGGGAAGCTACGAGCAGTACTTC.

V gene TRBV24-1 combines with J gene TRBJ2-7; a weak D match, TRBD1 (5 bases). CDR1 KGHDR and CDR2 SFDVKD come from the germline V gene. The CDR3 sequence is 12 residues long. Trimming took 6 bases from V and 6 from J, leaving 11 bases between them. As DNA, the CDR3 is TGTGCCACCAGTCCCCAGGGTGTCGAGCAGTACTTC. Protein sequence: CATSPQGVEQYF.

The J gene is TRBJ2-3, the V gene TRBV6-5; 9 nucleotides match TRBD1. Trimming removed 10 bases from V and 2 bases from J; junction bases left unmatched: 10. Germline lookup yields CDR1 MNHEY and CDR2 SVGAGI. There are 15 residues in the CDR3. The CDR3 spells CAISAGTGITDTQYF. CDR3 in DNA: TGTGCCATCAGCGCCGGGACAGGGATCACAGATACGCAGTATTTT.

The chain recombines TRBV5-6 with TRBJ1-2; tentative D call: TRBD1 (6 bases). The CDR3 loop spans 16 amino acids. V gave up 0 bases and J gave up 4 bases, with 16 bases separating them. Germline V gives CDR1 SGHDT, CDR2 YYEEEE. CDR3 sequence (DNA): TGTGCCAGCAGCTTGGGAGGGACACTCCAGGGCTATGGCTACACCTTC. Amino acid sequence: CASSLGGTLQGYGYTF. The whole variable domain, remainder taken from reference TRBV5-6 and TRBJ1-2, is DAGVTQSPTHLIKTRGQQVTLRCSPKSGHDTVSWYQQALGQGPQFIFQYYEEEERQRGNFPDRFSGHQFPNYSSELNVNALLLGDSALYLCASSLGGTLQGYGYTFGSGTRLTVV.

The J gene is TRBJ1-4, the V gene TRBV6-5, with TRBD1 matching 8 bases. Germline loops: CDR1 MNHEY, CDR2 SVGAGI. Trimming at V came to 2 bases and at J to 7 bases, leaving 0 bases not matched to a gene. CDR3 length equals 13 residues. The CDR3: CASSYDRGEKLFF. As DNA, the CDR3 is TGTGCCAGCAGTTACGACAGGGGTGAAAAACTGTTTTTT.

The chain combines TRBV27 with TRBJ2-7; D ambiguous. The CDR3 has 10 residues. The V gene's germline CDR1 is MNHEY and CDR2 SMNVEV (reference sequence). The ends were cut back, 7 bases at V and 6 bases at J, with 7 bases in the middle. The CDR3 nucleotides are TGTGCCAGCAAGTCCGGCGAGCAGTACTTC. As protein: CASKSGEQYF.

V gene TRBV18 combines with J gene TRBJ2-7; 9 bases line up with TRBD1. This CDR3 is 15 amino acids long. CDR1 and CDR2 from the germline V gene are KGHSH and LQKENI. J gave up 4 bases and V 6 bases, and 10 bases lay outside the gene matches. The CDR3 loop reads CASSQGDRDFYEQYF. For the CDR3, the DNA is TGTGCCAGCTCGCAGGGGGACAGGGACTTTTACGAGCAGTACTTC.

This chain joins TRBV27 and TRBJ2-1; TRBD1 agrees at 9 bases. The CDR3 sequence is 17 residues long. CDR1 is MNHEY and CDR2 is SMNVEV in the germline V gene (reference sequence). After removal of 7 bases from V and 12 bases from J, the junction contained 22 bases not matched to a gene. DNA for the CDR3: TGTGCCAGCAAAGCTCTCGAAGCGGGACAGGGAGTGGGAGCGCAGTTCTTC. Amino acid sequence: CASKALEAGQGVGAQFF.

The chain is built from TRBV5-1 and TRBJ2-3; the match to TRBD2 covers 10 bases. In germline, CDR1 is SGHRS, CDR2 YFSETQ. V trimming: 0 bases; J trimming: 1 base; junction bases outside the gene matches: 2. The CDR3 runs to 16 residues. The CDR3 DNA is TGCGCCAGCAGCTTGGACCTAGCGGGGGGCACAGATACGCAGTATTTT. It specifies CASSLDLAGGTDTQYF.

The rearrangement joins TRBV2 to TRBJ1-1, with a possible D match to TRBD1 (6 bases). V dropped 2 bases and J dropped 5 bases, with 12 bases sitting between them. CDR3 size: 14 residues. In germline, CDR1 is SNHLY, CDR2 FYNNEI. The CDR3 region has the DNA TGTGCCAGCAGTGAAACGGGCAGGGGAACTGAAGCTTTCTTT. Protein product: CASSETGRGTEAFF.

The chain employs TRBV7-9 and TRBJ2-5; 10 nucleotides line up with TRBD2. This CDR3 is 15 amino acids long. Unmatched junction bases numbered 5, after V lost 7 bases and J lost 0 bases. Germline V CDR1 and CDR2: SEHNR, FQNEAQ (reference sequence). CDR3 residues: CASTNSGGYQETQYF. The CDR3 DNA follows: TGTGCCAGCACCAATAGCGGGGGGTACCAAGAGACCCAGTACTTC.

V and J are TRBV7-3 and TRBJ1-1; D possibly corresponds to TRBD1 (5 bases). The CDR3 spans 13 residues. The V end was cut by 5 bases, the J end by 3 bases, with 10 bases between. Per the germline V gene, CDR1 is SGHTA and CDR2 is FQGTGA. CDR3 coding DNA: TGTGCCAGCAGCGCGAGACAGCACACTGAAGCTTTCTTT. Protein: CASSARQHTEAFF. The whole variable domain, filled in from reference TRBV7-3 and TRBJ1-1, reads GAGVSQTPSNKVTEKGKYVELRCDPISGHTALYWYRQSLGQGPEFLIYFQGTGAADDSGLPNDRFFAVRPEGSVSTLKIQRTERGDSAVYLCASSARQHTEAFFGQGTRLTVV.

The genes are TRBV2 and TRBJ2-3; 8 bases map to TRBD2. This CDR3 contains 17 residues. CDR1 is SNHLY and CDR2 is FYNNEI in the germline V gene. V trimming: 4 bases; J trimming: 2 bases; junction bases outside the gene matches: 11. The CDR3 DNA sequence: TGTGCCAGCAGTGTCACCTACCAGCGGGGGTCCACAGATACGCAGTATTTT. It translates to CASSVTYQRGSTDTQYF.

The chain joins TRBV28 to TRBJ2-1; tentative D call: TRBD2 (6 bases). V was clipped by 5 bases and J by 10 bases, with 21 bases between them. The length of the CDR3 is 15 residues. Germline-derived CDR1 and CDR2 are MDHEN and SYDVKM. The CDR3 protein is CASSGSLQGGGEQFF. CDR3 in DNA: TGTGCCAGCAGTGGATCGTTGCAGGGTGGAGGGGAGCAGTTCTTC.

The rearrangement links TRBV19 to TRBJ1-5, with D tentatively TRBD1 (5 bases). V lost 7 bases to trimming and J lost 1 base, with 11 bases between them. This CDR3 comprises 14 residues. Germline values: CDR1 LNHDA, CDR2 SQIVND (reference sequence). The CDR3 spells CASMGGRSNQPQHF. The CDR3 DNA reads as TGTGCCAGTATGGGGGGTAGAAGCAATCAGCCCCAGCATTTT.

The V gene is TRBV6-2 or TRBV6-3, the J gene TRBJ1-4; D not certain. V was trimmed by 4 bases and J by 7 bases, leaving 13 bases between them. The CDR3 length is 14 residues. The germline CDR1 and CDR2 sequences are MNHEY and SVGEGT. This CDR3 is CASSFLEGGEKLFF. DNA of the CDR3: TGTGCCAGCAGTTTCTTAGAGGGAGGTGAAAAACTGTTTTTT.

This clone was picked up one time. The gene calls are TRBV6-1 and TRBJ1-5; 7 bases fit TRBD1. J was trimmed by 0 bases and V by 2 bases; bases with no gene match: 4. Germline V CDR1 and CDR2: MNHNS, SASEGT. The CDR3 length is 16 residues. The CDR3 nucleotides read TGTGCCAGCAGTGAATGGGGACAGTATAGCAATCAGCCCCAGCATTTT. This sequence encodes CASSEWGQYSNQPQHF.

This clone has only one observation. The rearrangement uses TRBV6-5 and TRBJ2-1; 8 nucleotides match TRBD1. Germline V CDR1 and CDR2: MNHEY, SVGAGI. The V gene end was trimmed by 5 bases and the J gene end by 7 bases; junction bases not matched to a gene: 7. The CDR3 length is 14 residues. The CDR3 protein is CASSHDRGGNEQFF. CDR3 in DNA: TGTGCCAGCAGTCACGACAGGGGTGGGAATGAGCAGTTCTTC.